Below are 2 T cell receptor beta chains sequenced from a single sample in a study of metastatic and nonmetastatic thyroid tumors. TCRdb re-called the PCR reads via MiXCR. Counted here are 100,000 or so clones, more than 13% occurring once; the ten biggest clones make up roughly 3.6%. All patients reached thyroid surgery having received no treatment beforehand. The sequenced sample consisted of blood. The receptors were sampled from a female donor with papillary thyroid cancer or a benign thyroid nodule (not recorded which). Some clones in this sample may be carry-over from other donors' samples.

This clone was counted ten times or more. Different DNA sequences within this sample yield the same CDR3. The genes are TRBV7-3 and TRBJ1-2; 11 bases line up with TRBD1. Per germline, CDR1 SGHTA and CDR2 FQGTGA. The CDR3 runs to 14 residues. V was pared by 5 bases and J by 7 bases, with 6 bases of the junction left unmatched. The CDR3 region has the DNA TGTGCCAGCAGCGCCGGGACAGGGGGAACTGGCTACACCTTC. Translated, it gives CASSAGTGGTGYTF.

The table lists this clone with many counts. This chain uses TRBV5-6 with TRBJ1-6; no definite D call. The germline V gene encodes CDR1 SGHDT and CDR2 YYEEEE. With 0 bases removed from V and 8 bases from J, the gap between germline ends came to 12 bases. The CDR3 contains 15 residues. The CDR3 DNA sequence: TGTGCCAGCAGCTTGGGGTCGGCCGGAGATTCACCCCTCCACTTT. Translation gives CASSLGSAGDSPLHF. Drawing the rest from reference TRBV5-6 and TRBJ1-6, the complete variable domain is DAGVTQSPTHLIKTRGQQVTLRCSPKSGHDTVSWYQQALGQGPQFIFQYYEEEERQRGNFPDRFSGHQFPNYSSELNVNALLLGDSALYLCASSLGSAGDSPLHFGNGTRLTVT.